The 20 T cell receptor beta chains below all came from one sample that was sequenced in a study of T cells in women clearing cervical HPV infection. Profiling relied on immunoSEQ multiplex PCR, and the TCRdb table lists in-frame clones only, not all of them. Across 20,000 to 25,000 clones, the top ten clones capture about 23% of the sample. The sequenced sample was blood buffy coat. These receptors were taken from a woman aged 18-70 years with a cervical HPV16 infection that either progressed to CIN3+ or cleared (not recorded which).

As to this clone: The observed sequence ends 3 residues before the CDR3 terminus, with the missing tail filled in from the germline J gene. The genes are TRBV5-6 and TRBJ2-5, with 9 positions matching TRBD2. CDR1 is SGHDT, CDR2 YYEEEE, per germline. Trimming at V came to 2 bases and at J to 4 bases, leaving 3 bases not matched to a gene. This CDR3 is 14 amino acids long. The CDR3 is CASSFIAGAETQYF. The part of the CDR3 DNA that was read is TGTGCCAGCAGCTTCATAGCGGGAGCAGAGACC.

Comments on this clone: Read data end 3 residues before the CDR3 end; the end is taken from the germline J gene. The chain links TRBV19 to TRBJ1-5; no firm D call. The CDR3 totals 15 residues. Per the germline V gene, CDR1 is LNHDA and CDR2 is SQIVND (reference sequence). The V and J ends lost 3 bases and 5 bases respectively, with 14 bases between them. Partial CDR3 DNA: TGTGCCAGTAGTATGGGCAGGCAATCTGATCAGCCC. Protein product: CASSMGRQSDQP. The full CDR3 is CASSMGRQSDQPQHF.

A word on this clone: The read comes to an end 3 residues before the CDR3 does, leaving the germline J gene to fill in the end. The V gene is TRBV6-4, the J gene TRBJ2-3; D call uncertain. Germline V lookup: CDR1 MRHNA, CDR2 SNTAGT. The CDR3 extends over 14 amino acids. V lost 2 bases and J lost 5, with 11 bases in between. The sequenced CDR3 bases are TGTGCCAGCAGTGACCCATCCATTAGAGATACG. It translates to CASSDPSIRDT. The CDR3 reads in full as CASSDPSIRDTQYF.

In regard to this clone: The read is 3 residues too short to cover the CDR3 end, so that end is filled in from the germline J gene. The chain carries TRBV5-1 and TRBJ1-3; 9 nucleotides align to TRBD1. From germline, CDR1 is SGHRS and CDR2 YFSETQ. The CDR3 contains 17 residues. The J segment lost 0 bases and the V segment lost 4 bases, leaving 8 bases of the junction unmatched. CDR3 region: CASSPEGQGFSGNTIYF. The CDR3 bases that were read are TGCGCCAGCAGCCCAGAGGGACAGGGCTTCTCTGGAAACACC.

Of note for this clone: The CDR3 end falls 3 residues outside the read, so it is completed with the germline J gene. The chain links TRBV30 to TRBJ1-4, with D possibly being TRBD1 (5 bases). This CDR3 is 16 amino acids long. Germline CDR1 GTSNPN, CDR2 SVGIG (reference sequence). Trimming removed 3 bases from V and 7 bases from J, with 21 bases in between. CDR3 DNA, as far as it was read: TGTGCCTGGAGCCCCCCAGCCCGGGACTTTTCTGAAAAA. This codes for CAWSPPARDFSEK. The full-length CDR3 reads as CAWSPPARDFSEKLFF.

Of note for this clone: The CDR3 end falls 3 residues outside the read, so it is completed with the germline J gene. V usage is TRBV5-4 and J usage is TRBJ2-5; TRBD1 matches at 9 bases. The CDR3 spans 13 residues. The V gene end was trimmed by 5 bases and the J gene end by 3 bases; junction bases not matched to a gene: 2. From germline, CDR1 is SGHNT and CDR2 YYREEE (reference sequence). CDR3 bases read: TGTGCCAGCAGGCGACAGGGGGAAGAGACC. This sequence encodes CASRRQGEET. The entire CDR3 sequence reads CASRRQGEETQYF. The full variable domain, rest sourced from reference TRBV5-4 and TRBJ2-5, is ETGVTQSPTHLIKTRGQQVTLRCSSQSGHNTVSWYQQALGQGPQFIFQYYREEENGRGNFPPRFSGLQFPNYSSELNVNALELDDSALYLCASRRQGEETQYFGPGTRLLVL.

About this clone: The sequenced fragment ends 3 residues before the CDR3 boundary, so the rest is inferred from the germline J gene. The V and J genes are TRBV4-1 and TRBJ1-2, with TRBD1 matching 7 bases. CDR1 MGHRA and CDR2 YSYEKL come from the germline V gene. The CDR3 runs to 14 residues. Incomplete CDR3 DNA: TGCGCCAGCAGCCAAGTCAGGGGGAGTGGCGGC. The encoded protein is CASSQVRGSGG. The whole CDR3 protein reads CASSQVRGSGGYTF.

A note on this clone: From the germline J gene comes the end of the CDR3, since the read stops 3 residues before it. V is TRBV7-9 and J is TRBJ2-7; no clear D gene. V was clipped by 4 bases and J by 0 bases, with 4 bases between them. Per germline, CDR1 SEHNR and CDR2 FQNEAQ (reference sequence). CDR3 length: 12 amino acids. The CDR3 bases that were read are TGTGCCAGCAGCTCTAGCTCCTACGAG. Protein product: CASSSSSYE. The whole CDR3 reads CASSSSSYEQYF.

With regard to this clone: The CDR3 end lies 3 residues beyond the end of the read and is filled in from the germline J gene. The chain combines TRBV7-3 with TRBJ2-7, with D possibly being TRBD1 (6 bases). The germline gives CDR1 SGHTA, CDR2 FQGTGA. The CDR3 sequence is 19 residues long. V was pared by 1 base and J by 2 bases, with 24 bases between. CDR3 loop: CASSLIIFGTTGTTYEQYF. Partial CDR3 DNA: TGTGCCAGCAGCTTAATAATATTTGGGACGACAGGAACTACCTACGAG. The whole variable domain, remainder taken from reference TRBV7-3 and TRBJ2-7, is GAGVSQTPSNKVTEKGKYVELRCDPISGHTALYWYRQSLGQGPEFLIYFQGTGAADDSGLPNDRFFAVRPEGSVSTLKIQRTERGDSAVYLCASSLIIFGTTGTTYEQYFGPGTRLTVT.

The part of the CDR3 DNA that was read is TGTGCTAGTGGTACAGGACAGGGGAACACCGGGGAG. Protein: CASGTGQGNTGE. The whole CDR3 sequence reads CASGTGQGNTGELFF. The V call is TRBV12-5, the J call TRBJ2-2; TRBD1 agrees at 8 bases. The CDR3 extends 3 residues past the end of the read, so its final part is completed from the germline J gene. This CDR3 is built from 15 residues. V shed 5 bases, J shed 1 base, and the junction held 3 bases outside the gene matches. The germline gives CDR1 LGHNT, CDR2 FRNRAP.

Details on this clone: The read stops 3 residues short of the end of the CDR3; the missing end is completed from the germline J gene. The chain links TRBV5-1 to TRBJ2-2, with a possible D match to TRBD1 (6 bases). Trimming pared 2 bases from V and 0 bases from J, leaving 14 bases between. Looked up from germline, CDR1 is SGHRS and CDR2 is YFSETQ. The CDR3 loop spans 17 amino acids. The CDR3 here is CASSLRTDPANTGELFF. CDR3 DNA (partial): TGCGCCAGCAGCTTAAGGACAGACCCCGCGAACACCGGGGAG.

Worth noting for this clone: The CDR3 goes on 3 residues after the read ends, and that part is filled in from the germline J gene. V usage is TRBV16 and J usage is TRBJ2-2, with 10 bases lining up with TRBD2. J gave up 1 base and V 7 bases, and 6 bases lay outside the gene matches. The CDR3 has 16 residues. In germline, CDR1 is KGHSY, CDR2 FQNENV. CDR3: CASTSSGGQNTGELFF. The CDR3 DNA, read in part, is TGTGCCAGCACCTCTAGCGGGGGCCAGAACACCGGGGAG.

In regard to this clone: With the read ending 3 residues before the CDR3 end, the germline J gene is used to fill in that end. This chain uses TRBV7-9 with TRBJ2-6, with D perhaps matching TRBD1 (6 bases). The CDR3 is made up of 13 amino acids. Germline values: CDR1 SEHNR, CDR2 FQNEAQ (reference sequence). The CDR3 bases that were read are TGTGCCAGCAGCTTTGCGAAGGACAGCCTC. It translates to CASSFAKDSL. The entire CDR3 protein reads CASSFAKDSLLTF.

Worth noting for this clone: The read stops 3 residues short of the end of the CDR3; the missing end is completed from the germline J gene. The rearrangement links TRBV19 to TRBJ1-2; maybe TRBD1 (6 bases). V lost 7 bases and J 6 bases, leaving 30 bases between the germline ends. The CDR3 has 18 residues. Germline V CDR1 and CDR2: LNHDA, SQIVND (reference sequence). This chain's CDR3 is CASIHTNAPGQTSNGYTF. The sequenced part of the CDR3 DNA is TGTGCCAGTATACACACAAATGCGCCGGGACAAACATCAAATGGC.

Details on this clone: The sequenced fragment ends 3 residues before the CDR3 boundary, so the rest is inferred from the germline J gene. The gene calls are TRBV18 and TRBJ1-3; 7 nucleotides align to TRBD1. The CDR3 covers 14 residues. J lost 7 bases, V lost 3 bases, and 6 bases had no gene match. Germline V gene sequence: CDR1 KGHSH, CDR2 LQKENI. The CDR3 protein is CASSPPGQSNTIYF. The covered CDR3 bases are TGTGCCAGCTCACCTCCGGGACAGTCCAACACC.

With regard to this clone: The DNA ends 3 residues before the CDR3 does, and the rest of the CDR3 is filled in from the germline J gene. The chain has TRBV2 and TRBJ1-1, with TRBD1 matching over 7 bases. V shed 5 bases, J shed 1 base, and the junction held 10 bases outside the gene matches. The CDR3 is made up of 16 amino acids. The germline CDR1 and CDR2 sequences are SNHLY and FYNNEI. The CDR3: CASSKNRQGTNTEAFF. CDR3 DNA, as far as it was read: TGTGCCAGCAGTAAAAATAGACAGGGAACGAACACTGAA.

Remarks on this clone: The CDR3 extends 3 residues past the end of the read, so its final part is completed from the germline J gene. The chain recombines TRBV5-1 with TRBJ2-7; D not resolved. Germline CDR1 and CDR2: SGHRS and YFSETQ. Trimming pared 1 base from V and 4 bases from J, leaving 12 bases between. This CDR3 spans 14 amino acids. CDR3 DNA, as far as it was read: TGCGCCAGCAGCTTGACTACCTCTCGGTACGAG. This encodes CASSLTTSRYE. In full, the CDR3 is CASSLTTSRYEQYF.

Regarding this clone: The read is 3 residues too short to cover the CDR3 end, so that end is filled in from the germline J gene. The chain uses TRBV12-3 or TRBV12-4 and TRBJ2-5, with D hard to call. The CDR3 is made up of 12 amino acids. The V gene lost 6 bases and the J gene lost 4 bases, with 9 bases spanning the gap. Here the CDR3 reads CASSSIRETQYF. Incomplete CDR3 DNA: TGTGCCAGCAGCTCGATTAGAGAGACC.

Worth noting for this clone: The missing CDR3 end, 3 residues past where the read stops, is filled in from the germline J gene. The V gene is TRBV19, the J gene TRBJ1-2, with no clear D. This CDR3 has 14 residues. Trimming cost V 3 bases and J 6 bases, with 14 bases left between them. CDR1 and CDR2 (germline): LNHDA, SQIVND (reference sequence). CDR3: CASSMGSGDNGYTF. The DNA read from the CDR3 is TGTGCCAGTAGTATGGGTTCAGGTGATAATGGC.

According to its frequency, this clone is medium-sized. Read data end 3 residues before the CDR3 end; the end is taken from the germline J gene. The rearrangement joins TRBV5-1 to TRBJ1-1; D ambiguous. Trimming took off 1 base at V and 1 base at J, with 8 bases between the two ends. Germline V CDR1 and CDR2: SGHRS, YFSETQ. This CDR3 is built from 14 residues. The part of the CDR3 DNA that was read is TGCGCCAGCAGCTTGTTAGAAAAGAACACTGAA. Its translation: CASSLLEKNTE. The whole CDR3 sequence reads CASSLLEKNTEAFF.